Listed below are T cell receptor beta chains from one sample, sequenced in a study of human T cells and chemical hapten exposure. One entry per CDR3 protein, called by TCRdb with MiXCR from the RACE reads. The sample has about 190,000 distinct CDR3 sequences; under 30% are singletons. The sequencing here drew on whole blood, taken in connection with sensitization to the hapten diphenylcyclopropenone (DPC). Source of these receptors: a woman in her forties with alopecia areata. Some clones in this sample may be carry-over from other donors' samples. The CDR3 runs from the conserved cysteine through the conserved F or W. A D gene is named only where the DNA matches it firmly.

>TRBD2|TRBV25-1
CASSARLAGVGYNEQFF
>NA|TRBV10-3
CAITPGPGNEKLFF
>NA|TRBV7-2
CATTAGGADTQYF
>NA|TRBV5-6
CASSFTTYNEQFF
>NA|TRBV20-1
CSAPDGLNTEAFF
>TRBD2|TRBV7-3
CASSLGLAGSDTQYF
>NA|TRBV3-1
CASSRILNTEAFF
>NA|TRBV12-3/TRBV12-4
CASGASSGNTIYF
>NA|TRBV19
CASSRDNQPQHF
>NA|TRBV10-3
CAISEPGINEKLFF
>NA|TRBV7-6
CASTLVYEGSEAFF
>NA|TRBV29-1
CSVCGSLSTDTQYF
>NA|TRBV5-5
CASSLGVGRAGELFF
>TRBD2|TRBV5-1
CASSFQTSGRDEQYF
>TRBD1|TRBV5-4
CASSRDSDYEQYF
>NA|TRBV11-1
CASSLRRGRHQETQYF
>NA|TRBV5-1
CASSLDLVYEQYF
>NA|TRBV28
CASRLQGYEQYF
>NA|TRBV12-3/TRBV12-4
CASSLAGRILKDEQYF
>NA|TRBV29-1
CSVDRTEEQYF
>TRBD2|TRBV28
CASPPEAPGGYNEQFF